Listed here are 7 T cell receptor beta chains from one sample, sequenced in a study of blood T cell repertoires in COVID-19. Generated by immunoSEQ multiplex PCR, the TCRdb table keeps only in-frame clones and is missing some. Of more than 90,000 clones listed, approximately 80% were seen once; the top ten hold roughly 4%. Sequencing was performed on peripheral blood. Every receptor here comes from a man aged 55 to 70 with acute or convalescent COVID-19.

V usage is TRBV5-5 and J usage is TRBJ1-5; unclear D gene. The germline V and J ends were trimmed by 1 base and 0 bases, with 8 bases remaining between them. Germline CDR1 reads SGHKS; CDR2 reads YYEKEE (reference sequence). The CDR3 runs 15 residues. The CDR3 DNA reads as TGTGCCAGCAGCTTGTTGGGAGATAGCAATCAGCCCCAGCATTTT. It translates to CASSLLGDSNQPQHF.

The chain recombines TRBV7-9 with TRBJ1-5, with TRBD1 matching over 8 bases. Germline values: CDR1 SEHNR, CDR2 FQNEAQ (reference sequence). This CDR3 region has 14 residues. V shed 5 bases and J 7 bases; nucleotides not matched to a gene: 7. DNA for the CDR3: TGTGCCAGCAGCGGAGGGGGGGACAGGCAGCCCCAGCATTTT. It yields the protein CASSGGGDRQPQHF. Using reference TRBV7-9 and TRBJ1-5 for the parts outside the CDR3, the full variable domain is DTGVSQNPRHKITKRGQNVTFRCDPISEHNRLYWYRQTLGQGPEFLTYFQNEAQLEKSRLLSDRFSAERPKGSFSTLEIQRTEQGDSAMYLCASSGGGDRQPQHFGDGTRLSIL.

The chain recombines TRBV29-1 with TRBJ2-3, with a tentative D call TRBD2 (5 bases). Germline V gives CDR1 SQVTM, CDR2 ANQGSEA. This CDR3 region has 15 residues. Trimming left V 0 bases short and J 4 bases short, with 14 bases between. The CDR3 sequence is CSVEDRGGSADTQYF. The CDR3 DNA follows: TGCAGCGTTGAAGATCGAGGAGGAAGTGCAGATACGCAGTATTTT.

The chain recombines TRBV5-6 with TRBJ1-2, with a weak D call TRBD1 (5 bases). The CDR3 is 14 amino acids. The germline V and J ends were trimmed by 3 bases and 7 bases, with 16 bases remaining between them. CDR1 is SGHDT, CDR2 YYEEEE, per germline. As DNA, the CDR3 is TGTGCCAGCAGCTCGGGACTTCCTGTAGGTGGCTACACCTTC. Protein sequence: CASSSGLPVGGYTF.

The V and J genes are TRBV5-1 and TRBJ2-1; 7 bases match TRBD1. This CDR3 is built from 14 residues. Germline V CDR1 and CDR2: SGHRS, YFSETQ. After removal of 3 bases from V and 5 bases from J, the junction contained 5 bases not matched to a gene. The CDR3 nucleotides read TGCGCCAGCAGCTCAACGGGACAGAACAATGAGCAGTTCTTC. Its protein is CASSSTGQNNEQFF.

The chain employs TRBV4-1 and TRBJ2-7, with TRBD2 matching 10 bases. CDR3 length: 17 residues. J lost 0 bases, V lost 4 bases, and 9 bases had no gene match. In germline, CDR1 is MGHRA, CDR2 YSYEKL. CDR3 DNA sequence: TGCGCCAGCAGCCCACCCCCACTAGCGGGGCGCTCCTACGAGCAGTACTTC. As protein: CASSPPPLAGRSYEQYF.

This sequence joins TRBV4-2 and TRBJ1-2; D is possibly TRBD1 (5 bases). The germline V gene encodes CDR1 LGHNA and CDR2 YNFKEQ. CDR3 length equals 15 residues. Trimming shortened V by 0 bases and J by 7 bases, and 15 bases separated the two germline ends. The CDR3 spells CASSQDIWGYRGYTF. CDR3 DNA: TGTGCCAGCAGCCAAGATATTTGGGGCTACCGTGGCTACACCTTC.